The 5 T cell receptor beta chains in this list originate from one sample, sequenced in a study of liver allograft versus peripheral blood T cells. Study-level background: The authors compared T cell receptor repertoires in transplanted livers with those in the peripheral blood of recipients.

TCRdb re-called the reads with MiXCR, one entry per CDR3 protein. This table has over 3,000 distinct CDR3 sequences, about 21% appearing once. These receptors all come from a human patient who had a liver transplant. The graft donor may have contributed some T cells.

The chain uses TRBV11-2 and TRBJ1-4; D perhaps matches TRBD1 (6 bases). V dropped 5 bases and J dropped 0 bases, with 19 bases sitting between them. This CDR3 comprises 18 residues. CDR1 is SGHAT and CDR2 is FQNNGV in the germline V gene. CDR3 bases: TGTGCCAGCAGCCCCCAGCGACGGGGACACCCAACTAATGAAAAACTGTTTTTT. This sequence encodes CASSPQRRGHPTNEKLFF.

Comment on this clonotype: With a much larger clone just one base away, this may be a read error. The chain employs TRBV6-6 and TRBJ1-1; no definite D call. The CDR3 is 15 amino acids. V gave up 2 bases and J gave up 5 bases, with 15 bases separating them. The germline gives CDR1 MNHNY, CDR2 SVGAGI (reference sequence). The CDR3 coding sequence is TGTGCCAGCAGTTACGGTGGACCGAGGAGAACTGAAGCTTTCTTT. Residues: CASSYGGPRRTEAFF.

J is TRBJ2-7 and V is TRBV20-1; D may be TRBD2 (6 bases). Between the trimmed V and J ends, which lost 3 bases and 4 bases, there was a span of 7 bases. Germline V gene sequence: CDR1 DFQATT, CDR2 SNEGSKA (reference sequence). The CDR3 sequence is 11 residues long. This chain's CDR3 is CSASGGYEQYF. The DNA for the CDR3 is TGCAGTGCTAGCGGGGGTTACGAGCAGTACTTC.

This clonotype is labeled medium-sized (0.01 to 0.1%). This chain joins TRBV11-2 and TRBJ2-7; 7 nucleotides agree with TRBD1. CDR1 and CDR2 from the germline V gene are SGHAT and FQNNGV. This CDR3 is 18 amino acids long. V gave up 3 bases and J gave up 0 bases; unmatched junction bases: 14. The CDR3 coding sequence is TGTGCCAGCAGCTTCCGTTACCCGGGACAGATAATCTCCTACGAGCAGTACTTC. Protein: CASSFRYPGQIISYEQYF. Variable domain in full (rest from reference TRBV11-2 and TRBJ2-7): EAGVAQSPRYKIIEKRQSVAFWCNPISGHATLYWYQQILGQGPKLLIQFQNNGVVDDSQLPKDRFSAERLKGVDSTLKIQPAKLEDSAVYLCASSFRYPGQIISYEQYFGPGTRLTVT.

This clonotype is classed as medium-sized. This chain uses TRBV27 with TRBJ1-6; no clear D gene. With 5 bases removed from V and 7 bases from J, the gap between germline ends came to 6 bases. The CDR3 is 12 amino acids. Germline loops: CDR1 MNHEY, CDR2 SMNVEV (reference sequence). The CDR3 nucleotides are TGTGCCAGCAGTACCATAAATTCACCCCTCCACTTT. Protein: CASSTINSPLHF.